The entry below describes one T cell receptor beta chain. Its matching antigen is unknown. The data derive from a study of T cell responses to AZD1222 COVID-19 vaccine. Study outcomes and limitations: Clonal diversity may have been underestimated, and the donors were mostly white British, with more females than males. Breadth and depth of Spike-specific TCRs rose after two AZD1222 doses. Nearly half of spike-specific TCRs reportedly target variant regions that are unmutated in the B.1.351 and B.1.1.7 variants.

Repertoires were generated with immunoSEQ multiplex PCR, while TCRdb's copy carries only in-frame clones and drops some. The sample carries 140,000 to 150,000 clones, about 93% recorded once. The CDR3 sequence is 15 residues long. The V end lost 3 bases, the J end lost 1 base, and 13 bases lay between the germline ends. Germline V CDR1 and CDR2: ENHRY, SYGVKD. Sequences were derived from peripheral blood, sampled on day 0 of AZD1222 vaccination. The sequence was obtained from an adult in good health. The J gene is TRBJ2-7, the V gene TRBV10-3; perhaps TRBD2 as D (6 bases). The CDR3 nucleotides are TGTGCCATCAGTGACCAAGGCAGCGGGTCCTACGAGCAGTACTTC. Amino acids: CAISDQGSGSYEQYF.